The source of this T cell receptor (beta chain) is a study of shared clonotypes between healthy human individuals. Study results and limitations: Researchers found naive subsets generally carried larger estimated richness than memory subsets.

Genomic DNA from each subset was divided evenly over several immunoSEQ plates. TCRdb keeps only in-frame clones here, not all; method: immunoSEQ multiplex PCR. This table has 2 million to 2.5 million clones, nearly 97% appearing once. The study drew its donors from healthy HIV-negative adults without recent acute infections or vaccinations. From germline, CDR1 is GTSNPN and CDR2 SVGIG (reference sequence). The CDR3 spans 14 residues. The V end was cut by 0 bases, the J end by 2 bases, with 10 bases between. Comment on this clone: Its target is unknown.

The TCR sequence derives from a man younger than 30 in good health. J is TRBJ1-2 and V is TRBV30; D is uncertain. Material for sequencing was naive CD4+ T cells sorted from blood. Described subset: CD45RA+ positively selected. In DNA form, the CDR3 reads TGTGCCTGGAGTGTAACCAGACTAAACTATGGCTACACCTTC. Its translation: CAWSVTRLNYGYTF. The variable domain in full, completed from reference TRBV30 and TRBJ1-2, reads SQTIHQWPATLVQPVGSPLSLECTVEGTSNPNLYWYRQAAGRGLQLLFYSVGIGQISSEVPQNLSASRPQDRQFILSSKKLLLSDSGFYLCAWSVTRLNYGYTFGSGTRLTVV.